Here is one T cell receptor (beta chain) with its context. Its antigen is still unknown. Profiling relied on immunoSEQ multiplex PCR, and the TCRdb table lists in-frame clones only, not all of them. The repertoire has some 14,000 clones, about 77% of them found once; the top ten carry about 3.8%. The CDR3 totals 12 residues. Trimming cost V 3 bases and J 8 bases, with 11 bases left between them. Germline V gives CDR1 SQVTM, CDR2 ANQGSEA. This entry belongs to a study of tumor-infiltrating lymphocytes in localized non-small cell lung cancer. Study conclusions and caveats: IM1 and IM2 tumors showed no difference in T-cell fraction. Different pieces of the same tissue went to different assays, confounding technical variation with intratumor heterogeneity. Only some patients had TCR sequencing, depending on available tissue. No link was found between tumor T-cell fraction and recurrence-free survival.

The specimen was lung tumor tissue. J is TRBJ2-1 and V is TRBV29-1; the D is unclear. The TCR originated in a human donor with non-small cell lung cancer. CDR3 loop: CSVDVTGYEQFF. In DNA form, the CDR3 reads TGCAGCGTTGACGTTACCGGGTATGAGCAGTTCTTC.